These 2 T cell receptor beta chains came from one sample sequenced in a study of human T cells and chemical hapten exposure. One entry per CDR3 protein results from TCRdb running MiXCR on the RACE reads. The repertoire includes hundreds of thousands of distinct CDR3 sequences, over 6% of them detected once, and about 5% sits in the top ten. Time point here: patch test 2, 6 weeks after DPC sensitization. The sample's treatment: therapeutic diphenylcyclopropenone sensitization with weekly scalp DPC. The sample was whole blood, taken in connection with sensitization to the hapten diphenylcyclopropenone (DPC). The source of these receptors is a woman aged 18 to 35 with alopecia areata. Some clones in this sample may be carry-over from other donors' samples.

The genes are TRBV4-1 and TRBJ1-5; D uncertain. V was trimmed by 1 base and J by 5 bases, leaving 18 bases between them. The CDR3 has 17 residues. The germline gives CDR1 MGHRA, CDR2 YSYEKL. The CDR3 sequence is CASSQGLRLRRDQPQHF. As DNA, the CDR3 is TGCGCCAGCAGCCAAGGATTACGACTCCGGAGGGATCAGCCCCAGCATTTT.

The table lists this clonotype with a few counts. The CDR3 bases are TGTGCCAGCAGCGGGACAGAATCCAATGAGCAGTTCTTC. It is translated as CASSGTESNEQFF. The V and J genes are TRBV6-4 and TRBJ2-1; 7 bases match TRBD1. The V and J ends lost 6 bases and 6 bases, in that order; junction bases with no gene match: 5. This CDR3 contains 13 residues. Germline V gives CDR1 MRHNA, CDR2 SNTAGT.